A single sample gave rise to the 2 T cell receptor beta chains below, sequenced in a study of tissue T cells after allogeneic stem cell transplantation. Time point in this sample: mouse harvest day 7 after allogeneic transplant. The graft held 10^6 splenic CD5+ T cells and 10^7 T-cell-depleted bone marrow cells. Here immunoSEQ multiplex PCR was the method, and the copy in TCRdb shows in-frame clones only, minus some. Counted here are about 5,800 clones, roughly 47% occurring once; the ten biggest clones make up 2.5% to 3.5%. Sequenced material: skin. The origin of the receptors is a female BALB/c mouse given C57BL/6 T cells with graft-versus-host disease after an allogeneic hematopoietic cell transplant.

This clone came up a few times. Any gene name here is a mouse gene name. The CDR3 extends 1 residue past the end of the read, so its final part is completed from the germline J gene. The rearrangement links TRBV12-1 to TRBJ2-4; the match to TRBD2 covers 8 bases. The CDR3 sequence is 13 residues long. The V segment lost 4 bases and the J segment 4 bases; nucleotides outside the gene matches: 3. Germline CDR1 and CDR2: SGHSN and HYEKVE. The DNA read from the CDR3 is TGTGCCAGCTCCCTACTGGGGGAAAACACCTTGTAC. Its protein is CASSLLGENTLY. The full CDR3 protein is CASSLLGENTLYF.

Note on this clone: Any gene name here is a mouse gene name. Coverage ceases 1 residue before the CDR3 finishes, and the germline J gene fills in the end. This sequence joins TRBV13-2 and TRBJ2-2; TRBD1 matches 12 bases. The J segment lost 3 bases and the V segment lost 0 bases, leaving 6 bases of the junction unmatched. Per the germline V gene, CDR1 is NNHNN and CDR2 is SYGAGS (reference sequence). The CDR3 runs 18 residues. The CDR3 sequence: CASGDAPGQGADTGQLYF. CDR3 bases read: TGTGCCAGCGGTGATGCACCGGGACAGGGGGCGGACACCGGGCAGCTCTAC.